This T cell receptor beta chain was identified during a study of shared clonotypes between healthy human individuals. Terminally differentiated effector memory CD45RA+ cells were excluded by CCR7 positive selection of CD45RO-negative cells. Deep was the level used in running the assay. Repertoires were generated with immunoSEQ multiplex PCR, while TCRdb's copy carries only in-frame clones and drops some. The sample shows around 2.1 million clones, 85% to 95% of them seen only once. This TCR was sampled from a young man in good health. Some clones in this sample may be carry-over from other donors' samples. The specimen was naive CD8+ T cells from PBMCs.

Here the CDR3 reads CATSRDRRTSVRSSYNEQFF. The CDR3 DNA is TGTGCCACCAGCAGAGATCGGAGGACTAGCGTTAGGAGCTCCTACAATGAGCAGTTCTTC. The rearrangement links TRBV15 to TRBJ2-1; TRBD2 matches at 9 bases. CDR1 and CDR2 from the germline V gene are LNHNV and YYDKDF (reference sequence). J was trimmed by 0 bases and V by 0 bases; bases with no gene match: 12. This CDR3 is built from 20 residues.